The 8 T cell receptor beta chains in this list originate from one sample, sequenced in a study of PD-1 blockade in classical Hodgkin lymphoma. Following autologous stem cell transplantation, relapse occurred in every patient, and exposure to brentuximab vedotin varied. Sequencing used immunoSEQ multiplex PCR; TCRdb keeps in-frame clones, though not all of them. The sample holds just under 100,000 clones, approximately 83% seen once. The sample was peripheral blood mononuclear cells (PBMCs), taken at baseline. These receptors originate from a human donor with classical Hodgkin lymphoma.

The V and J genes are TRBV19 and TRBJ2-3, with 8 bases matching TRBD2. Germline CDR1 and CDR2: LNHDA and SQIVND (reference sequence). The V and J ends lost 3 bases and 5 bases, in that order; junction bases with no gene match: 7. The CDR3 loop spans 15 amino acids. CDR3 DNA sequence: TGTGCCAGTAGTATTTACGGGGGGGTCCTAGATACGCAGTATTTT. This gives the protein CASSIYGGVLDTQYF.

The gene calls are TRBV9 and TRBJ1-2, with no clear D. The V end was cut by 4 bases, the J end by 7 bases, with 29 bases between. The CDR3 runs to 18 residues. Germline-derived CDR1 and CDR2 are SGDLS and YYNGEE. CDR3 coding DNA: TGTGCCAGCAGCTCGAAGATCGGCTGGGCCTTGGAGGTCTTTGGCTACACCTTC. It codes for CASSSKIGWALEVFGYTF.

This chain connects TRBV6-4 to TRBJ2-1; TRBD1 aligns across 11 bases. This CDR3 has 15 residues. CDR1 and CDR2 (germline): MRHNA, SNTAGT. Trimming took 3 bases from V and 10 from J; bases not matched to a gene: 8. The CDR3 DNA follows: TGTGCCAGCAGTGAAAGGACAGGGGGCTTTGGGGAGCAGTTCTTC. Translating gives CASSERTGGFGEQFF.

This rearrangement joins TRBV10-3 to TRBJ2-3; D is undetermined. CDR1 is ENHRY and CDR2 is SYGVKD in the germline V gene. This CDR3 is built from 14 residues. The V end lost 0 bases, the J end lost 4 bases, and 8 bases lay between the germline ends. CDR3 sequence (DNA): TGTGCCATCAGTGAGTCAGGGAAGCCAGATACGCAGTATTTT. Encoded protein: CAISESGKPDTQYF.

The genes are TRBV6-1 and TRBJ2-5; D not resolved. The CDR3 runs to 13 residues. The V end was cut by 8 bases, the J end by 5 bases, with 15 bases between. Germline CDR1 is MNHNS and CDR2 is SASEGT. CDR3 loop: CASGEVADETQYF. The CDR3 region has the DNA TGTGCCAGCGGCGAGGTTGCAGACGAGACCCAGTACTTC.

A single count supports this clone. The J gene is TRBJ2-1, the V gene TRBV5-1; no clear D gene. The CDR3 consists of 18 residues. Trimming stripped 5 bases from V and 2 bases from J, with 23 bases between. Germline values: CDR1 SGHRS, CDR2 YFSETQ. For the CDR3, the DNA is TGCGCCAGCAGTAGGAATAGGGAAGGTGGGTCTCCCTACAATGAGCAGTTCTTC. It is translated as CASSRNREGGSPYNEQFF.

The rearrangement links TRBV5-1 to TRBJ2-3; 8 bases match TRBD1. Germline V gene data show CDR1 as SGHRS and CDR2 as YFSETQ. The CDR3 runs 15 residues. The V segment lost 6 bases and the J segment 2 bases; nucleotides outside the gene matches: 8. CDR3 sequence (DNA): TGCGCCAGCACCCTCCCAGGGGGCCCCACAGATACGCAGTATTTT. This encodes CASTLPGGPTDTQYF.

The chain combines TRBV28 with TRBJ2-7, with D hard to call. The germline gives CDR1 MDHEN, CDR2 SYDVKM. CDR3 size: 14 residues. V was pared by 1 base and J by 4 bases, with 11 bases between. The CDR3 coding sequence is TGTGCCAGCAGTTTATCCCCTTTGGGGTACGAGCAGTACTTC. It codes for CASSLSPLGYEQYF. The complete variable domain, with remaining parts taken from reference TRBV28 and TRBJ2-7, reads DVKVTQSSRYLVKRTGEKVFLECVQDMDHENMFWYRQDPGLGLRLIYFSYDVKMKEKGDIPEGYSVSREKKERFSLILESASTNQTSMYLCASSLSPLGYEQYFGPGTRLTVT.